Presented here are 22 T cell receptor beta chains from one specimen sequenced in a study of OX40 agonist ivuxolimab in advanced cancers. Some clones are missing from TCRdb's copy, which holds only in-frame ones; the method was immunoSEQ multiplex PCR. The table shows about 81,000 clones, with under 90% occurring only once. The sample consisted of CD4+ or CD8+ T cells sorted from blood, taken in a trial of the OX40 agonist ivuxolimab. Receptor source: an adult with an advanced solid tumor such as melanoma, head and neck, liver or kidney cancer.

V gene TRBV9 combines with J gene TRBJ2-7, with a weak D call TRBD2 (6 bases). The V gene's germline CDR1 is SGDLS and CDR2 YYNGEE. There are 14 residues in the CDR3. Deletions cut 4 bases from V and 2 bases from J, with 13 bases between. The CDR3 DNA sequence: TGTGCCAGCAGCCCCGCGGAGGGGACCTACGAGCAGTACTTC. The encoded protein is CASSPAEGTYEQYF.

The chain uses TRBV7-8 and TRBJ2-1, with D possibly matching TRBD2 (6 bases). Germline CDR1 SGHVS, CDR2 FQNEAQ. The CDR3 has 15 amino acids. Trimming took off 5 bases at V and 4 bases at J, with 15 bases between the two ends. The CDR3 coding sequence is TGTGCCAGCAGCCTTACTAGCCCCCCTTACAATGAGCAGTTCTTC. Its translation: CASSLTSPPYNEQFF.

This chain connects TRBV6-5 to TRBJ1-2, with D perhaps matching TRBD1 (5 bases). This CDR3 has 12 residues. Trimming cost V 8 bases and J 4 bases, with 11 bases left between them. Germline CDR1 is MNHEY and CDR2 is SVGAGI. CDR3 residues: CASRGSLYGYTF. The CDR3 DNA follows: TGTGCCAGCCGGGGCAGCCTCTATGGCTACACCTTC.

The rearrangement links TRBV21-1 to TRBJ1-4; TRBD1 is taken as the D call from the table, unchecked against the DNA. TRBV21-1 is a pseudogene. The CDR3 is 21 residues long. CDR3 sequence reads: CANQLTSVPQTGKRTNEKLFF. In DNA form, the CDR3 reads TGTGCCAACCAACTAACAAGTGTCCCCCAAACAGGGAAGAGGACTAATGAAAAACTGTTTTTT.

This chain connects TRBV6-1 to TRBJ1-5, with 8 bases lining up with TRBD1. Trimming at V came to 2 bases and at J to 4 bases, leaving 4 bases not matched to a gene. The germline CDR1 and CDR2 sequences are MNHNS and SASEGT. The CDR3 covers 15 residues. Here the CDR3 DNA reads TGTGCCAGCAGTGAACTTTGGACAGGGAATCAGCCCCAGCATTTT. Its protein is CASSELWTGNQPQHF.

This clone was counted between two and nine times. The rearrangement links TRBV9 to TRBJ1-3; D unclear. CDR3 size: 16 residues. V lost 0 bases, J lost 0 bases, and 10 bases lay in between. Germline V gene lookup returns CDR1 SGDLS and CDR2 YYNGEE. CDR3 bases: TGTGCCAGCAGCGTAGCTTTGGTTGACTCTGGAAACACCATATATTTT. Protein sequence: CASSVALVDSGNTIYF.

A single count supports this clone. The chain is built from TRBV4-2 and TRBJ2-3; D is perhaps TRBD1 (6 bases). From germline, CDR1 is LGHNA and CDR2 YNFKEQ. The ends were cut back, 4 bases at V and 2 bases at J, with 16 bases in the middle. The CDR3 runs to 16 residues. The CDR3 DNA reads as TGTGCCAGCAGCCCAGGATTGGGGGCTAACACAGATACGCAGTATTTT. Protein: CASSPGLGANTDTQYF.

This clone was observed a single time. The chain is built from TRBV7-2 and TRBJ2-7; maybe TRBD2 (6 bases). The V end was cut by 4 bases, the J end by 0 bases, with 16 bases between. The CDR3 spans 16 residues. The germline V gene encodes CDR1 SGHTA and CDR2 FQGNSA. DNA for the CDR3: TGTGCCAGCAGCTGGACGACGGGGAGGAGCTCCTACGAGCAGTACTTC. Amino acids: CASSWTTGRSSYEQYF.

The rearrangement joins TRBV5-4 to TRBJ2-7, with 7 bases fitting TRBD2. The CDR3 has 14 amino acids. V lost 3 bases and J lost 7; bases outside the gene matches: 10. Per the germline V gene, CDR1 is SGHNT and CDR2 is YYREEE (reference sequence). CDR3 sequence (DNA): TGTGCCAGCAGCTCAGGACTAGTTGGGGGGGAGCAGTACTTC. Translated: CASSSGLVGGEQYF. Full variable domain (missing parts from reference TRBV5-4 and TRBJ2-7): ETGVTQSPTHLIKTRGQQVTLRCSSQSGHNTVSWYQQALGQGPQFIFQYYREEENGRGNFPPRFSGLQFPNYSSELNVNALELDDSALYLCASSSGLVGGEQYFGPGTRLTVT.

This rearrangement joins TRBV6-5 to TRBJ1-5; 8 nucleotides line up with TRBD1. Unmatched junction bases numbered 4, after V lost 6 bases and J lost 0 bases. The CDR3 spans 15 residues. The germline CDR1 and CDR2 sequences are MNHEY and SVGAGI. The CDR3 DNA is TGTGCCAGCAGCTCAGACAGGGGTAGCAATCAGCCCCAGCATTTT. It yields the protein CASSSDRGSNQPQHF.

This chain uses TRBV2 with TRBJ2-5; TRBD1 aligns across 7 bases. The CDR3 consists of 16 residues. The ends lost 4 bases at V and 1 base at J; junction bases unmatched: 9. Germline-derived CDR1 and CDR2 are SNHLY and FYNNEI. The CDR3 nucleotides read TGTGCCAGCAGTGGGCTCAGGGGGTCTGCCCAAGAGACCCAGTACTTC. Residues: CASSGLRGSAQETQYF.

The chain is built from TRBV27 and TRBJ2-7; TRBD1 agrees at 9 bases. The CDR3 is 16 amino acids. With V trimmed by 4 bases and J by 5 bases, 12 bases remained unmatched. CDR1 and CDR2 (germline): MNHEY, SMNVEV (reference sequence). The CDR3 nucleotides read TGTGCCAGCAGTTCCATCCCGACGACAGGGGGACACGAGCAGTACTTC. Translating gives CASSSIPTTGGHEQYF.

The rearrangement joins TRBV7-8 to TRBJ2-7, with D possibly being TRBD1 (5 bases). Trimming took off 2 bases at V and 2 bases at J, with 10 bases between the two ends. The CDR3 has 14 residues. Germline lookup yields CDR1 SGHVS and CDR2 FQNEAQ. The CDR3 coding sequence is TGTGCCAGCAGCTTAAGGAACAGGCCCTACGAGCAGTACGTC. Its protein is CASSLRNRPYEQYV.

In DNA, the CDR3 is TGTGCCAGCAGCGACACTTTATCTGCAGATACGCAGTATTTT. It is translated as CASSDTLSADTQYF. The rearrangement joins TRBV7-2 to TRBJ2-3; D is undetermined. V was clipped by 5 bases and J by 4 bases, with 13 bases between them. This CDR3 spans 14 amino acids. CDR1 and CDR2 from the germline V gene are SGHTA and FQGNSA.

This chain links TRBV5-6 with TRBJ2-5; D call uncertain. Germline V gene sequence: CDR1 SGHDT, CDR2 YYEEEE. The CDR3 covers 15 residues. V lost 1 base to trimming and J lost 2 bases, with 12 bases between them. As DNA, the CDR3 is TGTGCCAGCAGCTTGTTGGTAACACAGCAAGAGACCCAGTACTTC. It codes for CASSLLVTQQETQYF. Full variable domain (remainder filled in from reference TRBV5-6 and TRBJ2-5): DAGVTQSPTHLIKTRGQQVTLRCSPKSGHDTVSWYQQALGQGPQFIFQYYEEEERQRGNFPDRFSGHQFPNYSSELNVNALLLGDSALYLCASSLLVTQQETQYFGPGTRLLVL.

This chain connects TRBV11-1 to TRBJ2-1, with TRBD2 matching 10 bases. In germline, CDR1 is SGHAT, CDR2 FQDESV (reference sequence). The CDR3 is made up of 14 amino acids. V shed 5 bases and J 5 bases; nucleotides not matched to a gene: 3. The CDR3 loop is CASSPTSGNNEQFF. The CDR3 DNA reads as TGTGCCAGCAGCCCCACTAGCGGGAACAATGAGCAGTTCTTC.

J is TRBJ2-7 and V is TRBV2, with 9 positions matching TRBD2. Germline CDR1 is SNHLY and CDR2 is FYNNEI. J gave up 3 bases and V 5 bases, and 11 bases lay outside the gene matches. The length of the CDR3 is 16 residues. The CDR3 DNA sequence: TGTGCCAGCAGTCTGGACCGGGCGGGAGGGAACTACGAGCAGTACTTC. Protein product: CASSLDRAGGNYEQYF.

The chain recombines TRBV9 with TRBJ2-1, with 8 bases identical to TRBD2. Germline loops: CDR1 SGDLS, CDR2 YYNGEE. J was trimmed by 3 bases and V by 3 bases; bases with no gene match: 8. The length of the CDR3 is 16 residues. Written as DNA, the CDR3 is TGTGCCAGCAGCGCCAGCGGGAGAGGGGACTACAATGAGCAGTTCTTC. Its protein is CASSASGRGDYNEQFF.

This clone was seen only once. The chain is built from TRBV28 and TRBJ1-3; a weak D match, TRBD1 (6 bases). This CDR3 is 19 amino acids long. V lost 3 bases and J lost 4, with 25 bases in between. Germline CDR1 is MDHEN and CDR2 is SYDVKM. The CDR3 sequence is CASSFWTKREGVEGNTIYF. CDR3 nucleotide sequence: TGTGCCAGCAGTTTCTGGACAAAAAGAGAGGGGGTAGAAGGAAACACCATATATTTT.

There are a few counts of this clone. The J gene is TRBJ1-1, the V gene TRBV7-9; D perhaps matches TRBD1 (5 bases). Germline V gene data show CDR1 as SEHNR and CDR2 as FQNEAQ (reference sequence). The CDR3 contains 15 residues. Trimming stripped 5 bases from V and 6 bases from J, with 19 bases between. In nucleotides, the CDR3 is TGTGCCAGCAGCGGCTTTAGGGGATTGGAGGCTGAAGCTTTCTTT. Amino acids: CASSGFRGLEAEAFF.

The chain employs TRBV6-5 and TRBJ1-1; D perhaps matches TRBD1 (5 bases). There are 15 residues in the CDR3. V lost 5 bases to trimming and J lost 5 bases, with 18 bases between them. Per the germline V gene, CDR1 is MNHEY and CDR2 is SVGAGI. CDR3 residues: CASSRPSPRQTEAFF. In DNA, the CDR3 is TGTGCCAGCAGTCGCCCTTCGCCCCGACAGACTGAAGCTTTCTTT.

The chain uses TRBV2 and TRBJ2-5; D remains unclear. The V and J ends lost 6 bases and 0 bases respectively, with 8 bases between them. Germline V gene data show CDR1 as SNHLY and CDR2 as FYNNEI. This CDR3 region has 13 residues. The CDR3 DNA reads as TGTGCCAGCAGAGACGGGTACCAAGAGACCCAGTACTTC. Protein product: CASRDGYQETQYF.